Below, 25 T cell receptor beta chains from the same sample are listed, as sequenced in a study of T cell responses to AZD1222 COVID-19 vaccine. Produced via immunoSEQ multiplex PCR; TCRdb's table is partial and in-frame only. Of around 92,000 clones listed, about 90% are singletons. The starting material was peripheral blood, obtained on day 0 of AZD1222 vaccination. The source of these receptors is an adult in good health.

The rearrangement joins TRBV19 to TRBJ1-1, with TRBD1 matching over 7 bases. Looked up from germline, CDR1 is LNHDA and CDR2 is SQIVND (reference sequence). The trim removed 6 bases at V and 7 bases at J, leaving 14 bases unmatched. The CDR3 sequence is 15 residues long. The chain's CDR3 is CASSAGPGTVNEAFF. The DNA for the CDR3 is TGTGCCAGTAGCGCAGGACCCGGGACAGTAAATGAAGCTTTCTTT. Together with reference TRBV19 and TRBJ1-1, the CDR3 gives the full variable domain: DGGITQSPKYLFRKEGQNVTLSCEQNLNHDAMYWYRQDPGQGLRLIYYSQIVNDFQKGDIAEGYSVSREKKESFPLTVTSAQKNPTAFYLCASSAGPGTVNEAFFGQGTRLTVV.

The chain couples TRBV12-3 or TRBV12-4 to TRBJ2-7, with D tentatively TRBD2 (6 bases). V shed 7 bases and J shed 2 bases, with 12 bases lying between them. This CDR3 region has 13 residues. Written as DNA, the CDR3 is TGTGCCAGCACTCTGGGGGGTACCTACGAGCAGTACTTC. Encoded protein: CASTLGGTYEQYF.

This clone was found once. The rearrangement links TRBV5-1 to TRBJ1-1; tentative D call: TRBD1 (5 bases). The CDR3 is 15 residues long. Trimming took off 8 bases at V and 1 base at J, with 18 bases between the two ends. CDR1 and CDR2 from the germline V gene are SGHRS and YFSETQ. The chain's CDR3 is CASFVGGTQNTEAFF. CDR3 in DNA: TGCGCCAGTTTTGTGGGGGGGACCCAGAACACTGAAGCTTTCTTT.

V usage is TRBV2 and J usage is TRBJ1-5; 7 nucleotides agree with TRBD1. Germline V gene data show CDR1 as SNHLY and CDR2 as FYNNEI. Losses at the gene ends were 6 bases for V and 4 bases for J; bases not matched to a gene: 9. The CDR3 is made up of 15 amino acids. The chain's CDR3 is CASSQQGFENQPQHF. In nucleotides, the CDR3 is TGTGCCAGCAGCCAACAGGGGTTCGAGAATCAGCCCCAGCATTTT.

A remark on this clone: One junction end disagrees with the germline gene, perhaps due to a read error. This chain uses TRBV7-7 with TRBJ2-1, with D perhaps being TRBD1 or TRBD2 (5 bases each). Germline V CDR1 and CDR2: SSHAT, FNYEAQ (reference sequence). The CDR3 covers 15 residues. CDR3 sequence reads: CASSLASRGNNEQFF. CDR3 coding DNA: TGTGCTAGCAGCTTAGCGAGTAGGGGAAACAATGAGCAGTTCTTC.

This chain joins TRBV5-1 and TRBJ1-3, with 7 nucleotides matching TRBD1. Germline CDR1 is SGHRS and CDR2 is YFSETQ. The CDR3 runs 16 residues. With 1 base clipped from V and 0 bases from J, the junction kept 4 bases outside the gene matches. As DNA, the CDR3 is TGCGCCAGCAGCTTGAAGGCAGGGGGCTCTGGAAACACCATATATTTT. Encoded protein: CASSLKAGGSGNTIYF.

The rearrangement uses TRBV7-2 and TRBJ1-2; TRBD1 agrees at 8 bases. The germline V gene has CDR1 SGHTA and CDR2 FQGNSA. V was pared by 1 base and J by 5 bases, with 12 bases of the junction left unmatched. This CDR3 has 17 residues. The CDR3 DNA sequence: TGTGCCAGCAGCTTAGACCCTCCAGCAGGGGGCGGTTATGGCTACACCTTC. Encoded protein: CASSLDPPAGGGYGYTF.

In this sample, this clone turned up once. CDR3 DNA: TGTGCCAGTAGTATCGGCCGGATCGTTAACACTGAAGCTTTCTTT. Translation: CASSIGRIVNTEAFF. V gene TRBV19 combines with J gene TRBJ1-1, with D unresolved. Germline CDR1 and CDR2: LNHDA and SQIVND (reference sequence). V was shortened by 3 bases and J by 2 bases, with 13 bases between the two germline ends. The CDR3 loop spans 15 amino acids.

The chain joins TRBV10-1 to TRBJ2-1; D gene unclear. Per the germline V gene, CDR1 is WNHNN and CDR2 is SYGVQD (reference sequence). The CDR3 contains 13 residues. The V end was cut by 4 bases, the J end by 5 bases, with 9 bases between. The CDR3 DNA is TGCGCCAGCAGTGGCTTTGGGGACAATGAGCAGTTCTTC. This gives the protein CASSGFGDNEQFF.

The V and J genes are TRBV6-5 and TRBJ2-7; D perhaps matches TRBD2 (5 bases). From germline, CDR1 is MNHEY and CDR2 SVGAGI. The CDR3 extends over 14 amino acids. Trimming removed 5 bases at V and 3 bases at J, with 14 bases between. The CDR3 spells CASSTRGPFYEQYF. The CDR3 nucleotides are TGTGCCAGCAGTACCCGGGGTCCCTTCTACGAGCAGTACTTC.

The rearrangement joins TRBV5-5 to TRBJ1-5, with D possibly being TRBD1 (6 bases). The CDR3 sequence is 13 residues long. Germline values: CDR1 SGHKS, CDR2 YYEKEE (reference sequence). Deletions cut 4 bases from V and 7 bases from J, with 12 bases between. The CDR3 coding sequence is TGTGCCAGCAGCATAGGGGGACGCCAGCCCCAGCATTTT. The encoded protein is CASSIGGRQPQHF.

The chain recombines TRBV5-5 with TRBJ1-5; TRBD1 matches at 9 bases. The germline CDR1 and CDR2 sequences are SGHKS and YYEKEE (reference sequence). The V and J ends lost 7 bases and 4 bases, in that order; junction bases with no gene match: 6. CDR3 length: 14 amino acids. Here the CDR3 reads CASGKDRGNQPQHF. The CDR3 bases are TGTGCCAGCGGAAAGGACAGGGGTAATCAGCCCCAGCATTTT.

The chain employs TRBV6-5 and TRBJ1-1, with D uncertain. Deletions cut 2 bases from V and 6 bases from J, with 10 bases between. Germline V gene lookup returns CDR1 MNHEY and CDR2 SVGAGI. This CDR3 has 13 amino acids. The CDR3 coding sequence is TGTGCCAGCAGTTACATCGGACCGGCTGAAGCTTTCTTT. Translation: CASSYIGPAEAFF.

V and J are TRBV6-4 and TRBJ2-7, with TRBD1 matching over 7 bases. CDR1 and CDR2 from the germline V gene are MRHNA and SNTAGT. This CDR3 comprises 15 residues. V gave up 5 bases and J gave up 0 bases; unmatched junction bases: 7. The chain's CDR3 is CASSLQGENSYEQYF. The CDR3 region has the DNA TGTGCCAGCAGTCTGCAGGGGGAAAACTCCTACGAGCAGTACTTC.

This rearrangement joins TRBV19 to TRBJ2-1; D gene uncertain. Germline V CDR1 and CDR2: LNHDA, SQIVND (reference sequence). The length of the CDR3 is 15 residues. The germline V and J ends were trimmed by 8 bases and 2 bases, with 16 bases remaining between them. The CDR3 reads CASGPSAGPYNEQFF. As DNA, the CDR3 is TGTGCCAGTGGACCATCCGCTGGACCCTACAATGAGCAGTTCTTC.

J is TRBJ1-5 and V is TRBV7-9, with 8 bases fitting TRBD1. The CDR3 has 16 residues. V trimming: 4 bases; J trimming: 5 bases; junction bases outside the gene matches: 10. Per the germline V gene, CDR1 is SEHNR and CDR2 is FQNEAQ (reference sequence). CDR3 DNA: TGTGCCAGCAGCTCCGTCAGGGGGCCGCTCTATCAGCCCCAGCATTTT. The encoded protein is CASSSVRGPLYQPQHF.

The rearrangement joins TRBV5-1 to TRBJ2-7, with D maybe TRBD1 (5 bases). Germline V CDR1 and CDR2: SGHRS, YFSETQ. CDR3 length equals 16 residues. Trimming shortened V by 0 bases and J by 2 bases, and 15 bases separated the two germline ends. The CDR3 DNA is TGCGCCAGCAGCTTGGGACCTCAGGGCACCGCCTACGAGCAGTACTTC. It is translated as CASSLGPQGTAYEQYF. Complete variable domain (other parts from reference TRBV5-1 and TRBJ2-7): KAGVTQTPRYLIKTRGQQVTLSCSPISGHRSVSWYQQTPGQGLQFLFEYFSETQRNKGNFPGRFSGRQFSNSRSEMNVSTLELGDSALYLCASSLGPQGTAYEQYFGPGTRLTVT.

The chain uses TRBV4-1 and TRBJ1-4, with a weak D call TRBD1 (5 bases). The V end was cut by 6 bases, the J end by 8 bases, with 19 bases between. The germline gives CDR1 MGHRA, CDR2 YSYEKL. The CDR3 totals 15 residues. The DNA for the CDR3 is TGCGCCAGCAGAAGTTTCGCGGGGGTAGGGGAAAAACTGTTTTTT. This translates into CASRSFAGVGEKLFF.

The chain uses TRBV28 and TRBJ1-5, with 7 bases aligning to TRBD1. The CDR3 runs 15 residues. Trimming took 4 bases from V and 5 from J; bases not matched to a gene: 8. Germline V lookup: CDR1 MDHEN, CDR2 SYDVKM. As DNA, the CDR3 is TGTGCCAGCAGTTATAGAACAGGGGTCCATCAGCCCCAGCATTTT. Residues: CASSYRTGVHQPQHF.

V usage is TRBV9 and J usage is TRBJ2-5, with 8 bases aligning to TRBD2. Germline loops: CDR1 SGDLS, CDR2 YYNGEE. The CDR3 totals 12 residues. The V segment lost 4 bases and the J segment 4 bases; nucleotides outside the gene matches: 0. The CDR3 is CASSLAGETQYF. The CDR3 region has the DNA TGTGCCAGCAGCCTAGCGGGAGAGACCCAGTACTTC.

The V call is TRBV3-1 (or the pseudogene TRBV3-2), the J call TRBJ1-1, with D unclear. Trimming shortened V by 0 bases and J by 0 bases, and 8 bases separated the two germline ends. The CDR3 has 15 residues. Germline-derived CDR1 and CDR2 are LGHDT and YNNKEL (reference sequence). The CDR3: CASSQEGRMNTEAFF. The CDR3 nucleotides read TGTGCCAGCAGCCAAGAAGGTAGGATGAACACTGAAGCTTTCTTT.

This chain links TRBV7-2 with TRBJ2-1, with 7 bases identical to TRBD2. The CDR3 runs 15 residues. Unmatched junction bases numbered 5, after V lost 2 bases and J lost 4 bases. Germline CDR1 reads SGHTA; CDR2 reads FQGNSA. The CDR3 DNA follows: TGTGCCAGCAGCTTAACTAGCGTGGGTTACAATGAGCAGTTCTTC. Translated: CASSLTSVGYNEQFF.

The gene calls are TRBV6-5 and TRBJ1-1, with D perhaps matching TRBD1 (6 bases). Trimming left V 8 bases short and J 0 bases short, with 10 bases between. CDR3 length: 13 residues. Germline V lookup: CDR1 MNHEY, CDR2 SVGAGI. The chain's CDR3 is CASGGTLNTEAFF. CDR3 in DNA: TGTGCCAGCGGGGGGACACTGAACACTGAAGCTTTCTTT.

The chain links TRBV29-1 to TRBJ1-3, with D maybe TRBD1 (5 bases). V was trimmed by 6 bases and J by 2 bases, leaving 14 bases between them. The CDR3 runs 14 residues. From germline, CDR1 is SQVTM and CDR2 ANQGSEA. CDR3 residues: CSVLQQGPGNTIYF. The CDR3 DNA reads TGCAGCGTGCTCCAGCAGGGACCTGGAAACACCATATATTTT.

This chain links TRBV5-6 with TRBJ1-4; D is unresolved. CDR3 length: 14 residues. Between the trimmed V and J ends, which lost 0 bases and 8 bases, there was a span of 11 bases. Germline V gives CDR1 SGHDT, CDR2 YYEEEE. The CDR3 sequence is CASSLAKVGEKLFF. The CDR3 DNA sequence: TGTGCCAGCAGCTTGGCGAAGGTTGGGGAAAAACTGTTTTTT.